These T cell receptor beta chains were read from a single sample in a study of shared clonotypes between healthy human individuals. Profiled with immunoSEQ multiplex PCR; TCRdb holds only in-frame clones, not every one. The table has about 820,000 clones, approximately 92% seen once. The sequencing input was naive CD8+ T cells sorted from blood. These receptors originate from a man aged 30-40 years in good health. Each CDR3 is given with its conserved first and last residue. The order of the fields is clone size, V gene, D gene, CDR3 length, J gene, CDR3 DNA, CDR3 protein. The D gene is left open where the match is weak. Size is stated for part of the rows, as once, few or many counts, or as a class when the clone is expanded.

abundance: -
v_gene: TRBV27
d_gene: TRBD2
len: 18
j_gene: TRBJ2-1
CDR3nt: TGTGCCAGCAGTTTAAGGATACCAGGACTAGCGGGGCCTAATGAGCAGTTCTTC
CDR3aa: CASSLRIPGLAGPNEQFF

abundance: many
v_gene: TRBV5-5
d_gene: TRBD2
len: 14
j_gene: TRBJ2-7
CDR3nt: TGTGCCAGCAGCGCCTCTAGCGGGAGCTACGAGCAGTACTTC
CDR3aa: CASSASSGSYEQYF

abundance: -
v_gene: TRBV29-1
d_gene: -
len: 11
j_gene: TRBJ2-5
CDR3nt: TGCAGCTTTGAGGTCCTAGAGACCCAGTACTTC
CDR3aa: CSFEVLETQYF

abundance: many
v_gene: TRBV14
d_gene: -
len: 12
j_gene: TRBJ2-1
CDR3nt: TGTGCCAGCAGCCCTAACTACAATGAGCAGTTCTTC
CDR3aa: CASSPNYNEQFF

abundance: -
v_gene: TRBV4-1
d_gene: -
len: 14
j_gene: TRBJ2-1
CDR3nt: TGCGCCAGCAGCCAGGGGGGCTCCTACAATGAGCAGTTCTTC
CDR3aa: CASSQGGSYNEQFF

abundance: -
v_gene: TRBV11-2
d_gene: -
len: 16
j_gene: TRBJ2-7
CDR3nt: TGTGCCAGCAGCTTTACAATTGAGGGAAGATTGGGCGAGCAGTACTTC
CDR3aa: CASSFTIEGRLGEQYF

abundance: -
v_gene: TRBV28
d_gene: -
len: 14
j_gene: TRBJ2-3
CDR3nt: TGTGCCAGCAGTTTAACGGACAGCACAGATACGCAGTATTTT
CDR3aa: CASSLTDSTDTQYF

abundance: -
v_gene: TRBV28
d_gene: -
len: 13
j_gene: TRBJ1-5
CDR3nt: TGTGCCAGCAGTCCCCCCGGCAATCAGCCCCAGCATTTT
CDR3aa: CASSPPGNQPQHF

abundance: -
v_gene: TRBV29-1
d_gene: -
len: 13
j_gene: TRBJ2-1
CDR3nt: TGCAGCGTTGAAGGGATAGGAAACGGTGAGCAGTTCTTC
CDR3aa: CSVEGIGNGEQFF

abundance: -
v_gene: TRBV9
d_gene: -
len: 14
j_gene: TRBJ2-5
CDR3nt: TGTGCCAGCAGCGTAAGTGGGAGACAAGAGACCCAGTACTTC
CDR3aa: CASSVSGRQETQYF